Listed here are 27 T cell receptor beta chains from one sample, sequenced in a study of prognosis after radiotherapy for stage I lung cancer. TCR beta CDR3 was amplified from genomic DNA by two-round multiplex PCR. The use of primers specific to each TRBV and TRBJ gene characterized first-round PCR. One entry per CDR3 protein, called by TCRdb with MiXCR from the multiplex PCR reads. The sample contains more than 20,000 distinct CDR3 sequences, more than 40% of which appear only once. Sample: PBMCs, taken before or after stereotactic body radiation therapy (not recorded which). The source is a donor at least 50 years old with non-small cell lung cancer.

This clonotype was found many times. The chain combines TRBV5-6 with TRBJ1-5, with TRBD1 identical over 7 bases. The CDR3 spans 14 residues. The germline gives CDR1 SGHDT, CDR2 YYEEEE. V trimming: 2 bases; J trimming: 6 bases; junction bases outside the gene matches: 5. The CDR3 DNA sequence: TGTGCCAGCAGCTTACAGGGGAGGCGTCAGCCCCAGCATTTT. Translation: CASSLQGRRQPQHF.

Turning to this clonotype: Its ends do not fully match the called genes, so a read error is possible. The genes are TRBV6-1 and TRBJ2-7, with D maybe TRBD2 (5 bases). This CDR3 spans 14 amino acids. The germline CDR1 and CDR2 sequences are MNHNS and SASEGT. CDR3 loop: CFLQGKRASYEHYF. CDR3 in DNA: TGTTTTTTACAAGGGAAGAGGGCCTCCTACGAGCATTACTTC.

This chain connects TRBV6-1 to TRBJ1-5; D remains ambiguous. Between the trimmed V and J ends, which lost 3 bases and 10 bases, there was a span of 19 bases. The CDR3 covers 15 residues. The germline gives CDR1 MNHNS, CDR2 SASEGT. The CDR3 is CASSDPATAGCPQHF. The CDR3 DNA follows: TGTGCCAGCAGTGACCCCGCCACTGCTGGGTGTCCCCAGCATTTT.

Regarding this clonotype: Because it lacks the conserved phenylalanine or tryptophan at the end, this CDR3 is likely a read error. The chain couples TRBV6-5 to TRBJ2-1; D gene unclear. The CDR3 extends over 17 amino acids. Germline loops: CDR1 MNHEY, CDR2 SVGAGI. With 4 bases removed from V and 0 bases from J, the gap between germline ends came to 16 bases. CDR3 in amino acids: CASSSLSGTGSYNEQFL. In nucleotides, the CDR3 is TGTGCCAGCAGTTCATTGTCAGGCACGGGCTCCTACAATGAGCAGTTCTTA.

This clonotype was detected many times. This chain uses TRBV15 with TRBJ2-5; tentative D call: TRBD1 (6 bases). The CDR3 is made up of 15 amino acids. Germline CDR1 is LNHNV and CDR2 is YYDKDF (reference sequence). V lost 5 bases, J lost 4 bases, and 17 bases lay in between. The chain's CDR3 is CATSPIGGESETQYF. The DNA of the CDR3 is TGTGCCACCAGCCCTATAGGGGGAGAATCAGAGACCCAGTACTTC.

V gene TRBV6-2 or TRBV6-3 combines with J gene TRBJ2-3; 11 nucleotides line up with TRBD1. Germline V gene data show CDR1 as MNHEY and CDR2 as SVGEGT. The CDR3 covers 17 residues. The ends lost 11 bases at V and 3 bases at J; junction bases unmatched: 16. CDR3 loop: CAGASGQGEFTTDTQYF. CDR3 DNA sequence: TGTGCCGGCGCCTCGGGACAGGGGGAATTTACGACAGATACGCAGTATTTT.

By share, this clonotype ranks as medium-sized (0.01 to 0.1%). The chain recombines TRBV12-3 or TRBV12-4 with TRBJ2-2; no firm D call. This CDR3 region has 14 residues. V shed 3 bases and J shed 1 base, with 6 bases lying between them. CDR3 loop: CASSLTLNTGELFF. The DNA for the CDR3 is TGTGCCAGCAGTTTGACTTTGAACACCGGGGAGCTGTTTTTT.

This clonotype has at least ten counts. This sequence joins TRBV7-9 and TRBJ2-3; 13 nucleotides agree with TRBD2. Per the germline V gene, CDR1 is SEHNR and CDR2 is FQNEAQ (reference sequence). Trimming removed 3 bases from V and 3 bases from J; junction bases left unmatched: 0. This CDR3 has 15 amino acids. CDR3 loop: CASSLTSGRTDTQYF. The CDR3 coding sequence is TGTGCCAGCAGCTTGACTAGCGGGAGGACAGATACGCAGTATTTT.

The CDR3 DNA follows: TGTGCCAGCAGCTTAGCGGGGGGGGTCTCCTACGAGCAGTACTTC. This encodes CASSLAGGVSYEQYF. The chain carries TRBV7-2 and TRBJ2-7, with TRBD2 identical over 7 bases. The CDR3 loop spans 15 amino acids. The trim removed 0 bases at V and 0 bases at J, leaving 2 bases unmatched. The germline CDR1 and CDR2 sequences are SGHTA and FQGNSA.

Regarding this clonotype: The germline gene is not matched at one end of the junction; a read error may be the cause. This chain joins TRBV2 and TRBJ1-6; D unresolved. This CDR3 has 15 residues. Looked up from germline, CDR1 is SNHLY and CDR2 is FYNNEI. The CDR3 reads CASSVAVGDNSPLHF. CDR3 nucleotides: TGCGCCAGCAGTGTGGCAGTGGGCGATAATTCACCCCTCCACTTT.

This clonotype was observed at least ten times. The chain carries TRBV7-9 and TRBJ2-5; 9 nucleotides line up with TRBD1. V was clipped by 5 bases and J by 5 bases; unmatched bases: 9. Germline V gives CDR1 SEHNR, CDR2 FQNEAQ (reference sequence). This CDR3 comprises 15 residues. The CDR3 bases are TGTGCCAGCAGCATCGGGACAGGGAATATGGAGACCCAGTACTTC. This translates into CASSIGTGNMETQYF.

CDR3 sequence reads: CASLDSNTGELFF. As DNA, the CDR3 is TGTGCCAGCCTGGATTCGAACACCGGGGAGCTGTTTTTT. The V and J genes are TRBV6-1 and TRBJ2-2; no firm D call. The V end was cut by 8 bases, the J end by 0 bases, with 7 bases between. Germline V lookup: CDR1 MNHNS, CDR2 SASEGT. The CDR3 extends over 13 amino acids.

The rearrangement uses TRBV30 and TRBJ2-5; a weak D match, TRBD1 (6 bases). Trimming left V 2 bases short and J 4 bases short, with 20 bases between. The length of the CDR3 is 16 residues. CDR1 is GTSNPN and CDR2 is SVGIG in the germline V gene (reference sequence). The CDR3 loop is CAWSYPHRALGETQYF. The CDR3 DNA reads TGTGCCTGGAGTTACCCCCACAGGGCGCTAGGAGAGACCCAGTACTTC.

The V call is TRBV6-2 or TRBV6-3, the J call TRBJ2-1; 8 bases are a match to TRBD1. The trim removed 5 bases at V and 6 bases at J, leaving 9 bases unmatched. Germline V CDR1 and CDR2: MNHEY, SVGEGT. The CDR3 covers 15 residues. This chain's CDR3 is CASSEVGTGRNEQFF. CDR3 DNA sequence: TGTGCCAGCAGTGAAGTGGGGACAGGTCGCAATGAGCAGTTCTTC.

The chain joins TRBV6-1 to TRBJ2-7, with a tentative D call TRBD1 (5 bases). The CDR3 extends over 16 amino acids. In germline, CDR1 is MNHNS, CDR2 SASEGT. Trimming left V 4 bases short and J 4 bases short, with 20 bases between. CDR3 nucleotides: TGTGCCAGCAGTGGGAGTAAGTCCAGGGAAGGGTACGAGCAGTACTTC. This sequence encodes CASSGSKSREGYEQYF.

The chain links TRBV6-4 to TRBJ2-7, with D perhaps TRBD2 (6 bases). The CDR3 spans 17 residues. V gave up 6 bases and J gave up 7 bases, with 28 bases separating them. Germline CDR1 is MRHNA and CDR2 is SNTAGT. The CDR3 DNA sequence: TGTGCCAGCAGCTTAATTTCCATGGATGCGGGGTCGGGGGAGCAGTACTTC. Translation: CASSLISMDAGSGEQYF.

This clonotype was seen many times. The chain has TRBV19 and TRBJ2-1; 14 bases map to TRBD2. The junction had 8 bases not matched to a gene; V was cut back by 3 bases and J by 7 bases. The CDR3 runs 17 residues. The germline V gene encodes CDR1 LNHDA and CDR2 SQIVND (reference sequence). DNA of the CDR3: TGTGCCAGTAGTATCGGGACTAGCGGGAGTATTATGAATGAGCAGTTCTTC. Amino acid sequence: CASSIGTSGSIMNEQFF.

The chain couples TRBV20-1 to TRBJ1-1, with D possibly being TRBD1 (5 bases). This CDR3 region has 16 residues. Per the germline V gene, CDR1 is DFQATT and CDR2 is SNEGSKA (reference sequence). The V and J ends lost 0 bases and 6 bases respectively, with 20 bases between them. CDR3 loop: CSARDRRGNFIAEAFF. The CDR3 nucleotides are TGCAGTGCTAGAGATCGAAGGGGAAATTTTATCGCTGAAGCTTTCTTT.

Notes on this clonotype: An end of the junction differs from the germline gene, which may be a read error. The CDR3 reads CANSYRTSEDNEQFF. The CDR3 nucleotides read TGTGCCAACAGCTACCGGACTAGCGAGGACAATGAGCAGTTCTTC. The V and J genes are TRBV7-2 and TRBJ2-1, with 9 bases lining up with TRBD2. Germline V CDR1 and CDR2: SGHTA, FQGNSA. This CDR3 comprises 15 residues.

This clonotype has at least ten counts. The gene calls are TRBV4-1 and TRBJ1-3, with TRBD1 identical over 9 bases. The V and J ends lost 4 bases and 10 bases, in that order; junction bases with no gene match: 5. The CDR3 runs to 13 residues. The V gene's germline CDR1 is MGHRA and CDR2 YSYEKL. CDR3 residues: CASSPTGGRTIYF. CDR3 nucleotides: TGCGCCAGCAGCCCGACAGGGGGTAGGACCATATATTTT.

In its sample, this clonotype was seen a few times. This chain joins TRBV7-8 and TRBJ2-2; the D gene is possibly TRBD2 (6 bases). This CDR3 is 15 amino acids long. Germline CDR1 is SGHVS and CDR2 is FQNEAQ. The V gene lost 1 base and the J gene lost 5 bases, with 11 bases spanning the gap. Written as DNA, the CDR3 is TGTGCCAGCAGCTTAGGGACGGGGGATACCGGGGAGCTGTTTTTT. Amino acid sequence: CASSLGTGDTGELFF.

The table lists this clonotype with many counts. The J gene is TRBJ2-7, the V gene TRBV7-3; 11 nucleotides align to TRBD2. The CDR3 covers 18 residues. Germline CDR1 and CDR2: SGHTA and FQGTGA. Trimming cost V 2 bases and J 6 bases; bases outside gene matches: 15. The CDR3, as DNA: TGTGCCAGCAGCTTATACCTAGCGGGAGGTTTAATCCTCTGCGAGCAGTACTTC. This gives the protein CASSLYLAGGLILCEQYF.

Ten or more counts support this clonotype. The chain is built from TRBV9 and TRBJ2-7, with D maybe TRBD1 (5 bases). This CDR3 contains 16 residues. Trimming shortened V by 0 bases and J by 0 bases, and 13 bases separated the two germline ends. In germline, CDR1 is SGDLS, CDR2 YYNGEE. The CDR3, as DNA: TGTGCCAGCAGCGTAGGCCTGGGGCCCAGCTCCTACGAGCAGTACTTC. This codes for CASSVGLGPSSYEQYF.

As regards this clonotype: Since a much larger clone is just one base distant, this may be a read error. This chain connects TRBV5-4 to TRBJ2-1; 7 bases are a match to TRBD1. This CDR3 is built from 14 residues. V lost 2 bases to trimming and J lost 5 bases; unmatched junction nucleotides: 4. From germline, CDR1 is SGHNT and CDR2 YYREEE (reference sequence). The CDR3, as DNA: TGTGCCAGCAGCTTTACAGGGGTCAACAATGAGCAGTTCTTC. Residues: CASSFTGVNNEQFF. Full variable domain (rest looked up from reference TRBV5-4 and TRBJ2-1): ETGVTQSPTHLIKTRGQQVTLRCSSQSGHNTVSWYQQALGQGPQFIFQYYREEENGRGNFPPRFSGLQFPNYSSELNVNALELDDSALYLCASSFTGVNNEQFFGPGTRLTVL.

Relative to its sample, this clonotype is medium-sized (0.01 to 0.1%). This chain connects TRBV12-3 or TRBV12-4 to TRBJ2-7; 7 bases are shared with TRBD2. The CDR3 contains 14 residues. V gave up 0 bases and J gave up 5 bases; unmatched junction bases: 4. CDR3 nucleotide sequence: TGTGCCAGCAGTTTAGCGGGAGGGTCCAACGAGCAGTACTTC. Protein sequence: CASSLAGGSNEQYF.

This clonotype was recorded many times. The J gene is TRBJ2-4, the V gene TRBV11-2, with TRBD2 as a possible D gene (5 bases). The CDR3 contains 16 residues. Trimming left V 6 bases short and J 0 bases short, with 15 bases between. Germline values: CDR1 SGHAT, CDR2 FQNNGV. The CDR3 here is CASRDSRLLAKNIQYF. The CDR3 DNA is TGTGCCAGCAGGGACTCCCGCCTACTAGCCAAAAACATTCAGTACTTC.

This sequence joins TRBV5-6 and TRBJ2-2; TRBD2 is a possible D gene (6 bases). The germline V and J ends were trimmed by 4 bases and 3 bases, with 13 bases remaining between them. From germline, CDR1 is SGHDT and CDR2 YYEEEE. CDR3 length: 15 residues. CDR3 residues: CASSPGPGDTGELFF. CDR3 DNA sequence: TGTGCCAGCAGCCCCGGCCCGGGGGACACCGGGGAGCTGTTTTTT.